These T cell receptor beta chains were read from a single sample in a study of CD8+ T cells in alopecia areata. Repertoires were generated with immunoSEQ multiplex PCR, while TCRdb's copy carries only in-frame clones and drops some. This sample has about 180,000 clones; roughly 66% occur once, and the top ten carry roughly an eighth. This specimen was CD8+ T cells sorted from blood, taken at week 0. The receptors were gathered from a human donor with alopecia areata. The CDR3 runs from the conserved cysteine through the conserved F or W. The order of the fields is V gene, clone size, D gene, J gene, CDR3 protein, CDR3 DNA. A D gene is named only where the DNA matches it firmly. The listing skips clone size in some rows; elsewhere it reads once, few, many or a size class.

v_call: TRBV25-1; clone_size: -; d_call: -; j_call: TRBJ1-5; cdr3_aa: CASSRPGSNQPQHF; cdr3_nt: TGTGCCAGCAGTAGGCCAGGAAGCAATCAGCCCCAGCATTTT
v_call: TRBV7-6; clone_size: once; d_call: TRBD1; j_call: TRBJ2-3; cdr3_aa: CASSTRGGQVHTDTQYF; cdr3_nt: TGTGCCAGCAGTACTCGTGGTGGACAGGTCCACACAGATACGCAGTATTTT
v_call: TRBV2; clone_size: -; d_call: TRBD1; j_call: TRBJ2-7; cdr3_aa: CASIEGAAYYEQYF; cdr3_nt: TGTGCCAGCATTGAGGGGGCCGCCTACTACGAGCAGTACTTC
v_call: TRBV30; clone_size: -; d_call: -; j_call: TRBJ2-1; cdr3_aa: CAWSEGRGYNEQFF; cdr3_nt: TGTGCCTGGAGCGAGGGTAGGGGCTACAATGAGCAGTTCTTC
v_call: TRBV2; clone_size: once; d_call: -; j_call: TRBJ2-3; cdr3_aa: CASSDWVDTQYF; cdr3_nt: TGTGCCAGCAGTGATTGGGTGGATACGCAGTATTTT
v_call: TRBV4-1; clone_size: -; d_call: TRBD2; j_call: TRBJ2-7; cdr3_aa: CASSQTSGGDYEQYF; cdr3_nt: TGCGCCAGCAGCCAAACGAGCGGGGGGGACTACGAGCAGTACTTC
v_call: TRBV7-9; clone_size: -; d_call: -; j_call: TRBJ1-6; cdr3_aa: CASSTSGRGNSPLHF; cdr3_nt: TGTGCCAGCAGCACTTCGGGACGGGGTAATTCACCCCTCCACTTT
v_call: TRBV6-5; clone_size: -; d_call: -; j_call: TRBJ1-1; cdr3_aa: CASRRGNTEAFF; cdr3_nt: TGTGCCAGCAGGAGGGGGAACACTGAAGCTTTCTTT
v_call: TRBV5-6; clone_size: -; d_call: -; j_call: TRBJ1-2; cdr3_aa: CASSLDSYGYTF; cdr3_nt: TGTGCCAGCAGCTTGGACAGCTATGGCTACACCTTC
v_call: TRBV7-9; clone_size: -; d_call: TRBD1; j_call: TRBJ1-2; cdr3_aa: CASSLSQTGGSDGYTF; cdr3_nt: TGTGCCAGCAGCCTCAGCCAGACAGGGGGCTCCGATGGCTACACCTTC
v_call: TRBV30; clone_size: -; d_call: TRBD2; j_call: TRBJ2-7; cdr3_aa: CAGSRGGSYEQYF; cdr3_nt: TGTGCCGGGTCACGCGGGGGTTCCTACGAGCAGTACTTC
v_call: TRBV2; clone_size: few; d_call: -; j_call: TRBJ2-3; cdr3_aa: CAILRSGPSTDTQYF; cdr3_nt: TGTGCCATCCTGCGGAGCGGGCCCAGCACAGATACGCAGTATTTT
v_call: TRBV9; clone_size: -; d_call: -; j_call: TRBJ2-1; cdr3_aa: CASRATAGNEQFF; cdr3_nt: TGTGCCAGCAGAGCCACTGCAGGTAATGAGCAGTTCTTC
v_call: TRBV7-8; clone_size: -; d_call: -; j_call: TRBJ2-2; cdr3_aa: CASSLGRNTGELFF; cdr3_nt: TGTGCCAGCAGCTTGGGCCGGAACACCGGGGAGCTGTTTTTT
v_call: TRBV2; clone_size: few; d_call: TRBD1; j_call: TRBJ2-1; cdr3_aa: CASSVPGGPYNEQFF; cdr3_nt: TGTGCCAGCAGTGTGCCAGGGGGACCTTACAATGAGCAGTTCTTC
v_call: TRBV7-9; clone_size: few; d_call: -; j_call: TRBJ2-7; cdr3_aa: CASSRETSSAYEQYF; cdr3_nt: TGTGCCAGCAGCCGCGAAACTAGCTCCGCCTACGAGCAGTACTTC
v_call: TRBV7-6; clone_size: -; d_call: -; j_call: TRBJ1-6; cdr3_aa: CASSLGVGSPLHF; cdr3_nt: TGTGCCAGCAGCTTAGGGGTAGGGTCACCCCTCCACTTT
v_call: TRBV29-1; clone_size: few; d_call: -; j_call: TRBJ2-7; cdr3_aa: CSVSHPGETYEQYF; cdr3_nt: TGCAGCGTCTCGCATCCGGGAGAAACCTACGAGCAGTACTTC
v_call: TRBV4-1; clone_size: -; d_call: TRBD1; j_call: TRBJ1-2; cdr3_aa: CASRPGQGDYGYTF; cdr3_nt: TGCGCCAGCAGACCGGGACAGGGGGACTATGGCTACACCTTC
v_call: TRBV5-6; clone_size: -; d_call: -; j_call: TRBJ1-2; cdr3_aa: CASSSGTPKGYTF; cdr3_nt: TGTGCCAGCAGCTCCGGGACACCAAAAGGCTACACCTTC
v_call: TRBV7-2; clone_size: -; d_call: -; j_call: TRBJ2-3; cdr3_aa: CASSFPPEFGGVTDTQYF; cdr3_nt: TGTGCCAGCAGCTTCCCCCCTGAGTTTGGCGGTGTCACAGATACGCAGTATTTT
v_call: TRBV27; clone_size: -; d_call: -; j_call: TRBJ1-4; cdr3_aa: CASSLWGGRSEKLFF; cdr3_nt: TGTGCCAGCAGTTTGTGGGGTGGACGAAGTGAAAAACTGTTTTTT
v_call: TRBV14; clone_size: -; d_call: -; j_call: TRBJ1-2; cdr3_aa: CASSLGAPYGYTF; cdr3_nt: TGTGCCAGCAGCCTCGGAGCCCCCTATGGCTACACCTTC
v_call: TRBV4-2; clone_size: -; d_call: TRBD2; j_call: TRBJ2-7; cdr3_aa: CASSQDRDGGYEQYF; cdr3_nt: TGTGCCAGCAGCCAAGATAGGGACGGGGGGTACGAGCAGTACTTC
v_call: TRBV5-1; clone_size: -; d_call: -; j_call: TRBJ2-2; cdr3_aa: CASRHERGGGELFF; cdr3_nt: TGCGCCAGCAGACACGAACGGGGTGGCGGGGAGCTGTTTTTT
v_call: TRBV9; clone_size: few; d_call: -; j_call: TRBJ1-6; cdr3_aa: CASSVDLGGGSPLHF; cdr3_nt: TGTGCCAGCAGCGTAGACCTGGGTGGTGGCTCACCCCTCCACTTT
v_call: TRBV7-9; clone_size: -; d_call: -; j_call: TRBJ1-5; cdr3_aa: CASSSTGTQPQHF; cdr3_nt: TGTGCCAGCAGCTCCACAGGGACTCAGCCCCAGCATTTT
v_call: TRBV29-1; clone_size: few; d_call: -; j_call: TRBJ1-2; cdr3_aa: CSVAVREDSFYGYTF; cdr3_nt: TGCAGCGTCGCCGTTCGGGAGGACAGTTTCTATGGCTACACCTTC
v_call: TRBV5-6; clone_size: once; d_call: -; j_call: TRBJ2-1; cdr3_aa: CASSYAHRDPRTDEQFF; cdr3_nt: TGTGCCAGCAGCTACGCCCACCGGGACCCTAGGACGGATGAGCAGTTCTTC
v_call: TRBV5-1; clone_size: -; d_call: -; j_call: TRBJ2-3; cdr3_aa: CASSLGRVDTQYF; cdr3_nt: TGCGCCAGCAGCTTGGGACGGGTAGATACGCAGTATTTT
v_call: TRBV30; clone_size: -; d_call: -; j_call: TRBJ1-3; cdr3_aa: CAWRAPPNTIYF; cdr3_nt: TGTGCCTGGAGGGCCCCCCCGAACACCATATATTTT